The entry below gives a single T cell receptor (beta chain) sequence along with its context. What it binds is unknown. This entry belongs to a study of beta chain features in type 1 diabetes. Study observations and caveats: Naive, central memory and Treg TCRB repertoires seemed to resemble each other more closely in patients than they did in healthy donors. Patients with type 1 diabetes carried fewer insertions and had more deletions at their VDJ junctions. Shorter TCRB CDR3s, moderately but significantly so, marked every one of the four CD4+ subsets in Type 1 diabetes patients.

Sampling consisted of one heparinised blood draw per donor, averaging around 110 mL. A sort by CD45RO/CCR7/CD25/CD127/CD95/CD27 yielded CD4+ naive, central memory, regulatory and stem cell-like memory cells. Reverse transcribing all isolated RNA meant expressed TCRB transcripts were sequenced. Data came from immunoSEQ multiplex PCR; TCRdb stores just in-frame clones and leaves some out. This sample carries a few hundred thousand clones, roughly 13% of them seen once, and the ten largest clones take about 0.016%. V shed 5 bases and J 4 bases; nucleotides not matched to a gene: 15. There are 18 residues in the CDR3. Germline assignment: CDR1 MDHEN and CDR2 SYDVKM.

The rearrangement joins TRBV28 to TRBJ2-1, with 9 bases that match TRBD2. This sequence was found in a woman aged 18-30 years with type 1 diabetes. Sequenced material: naive CD4+ T cells from blood. CDR3 in amino acids: CASSPPDSGGPGYNEQFF. CDR3 bases: TGTGCCAGCAGTCCCCCCGATAGCGGGGGCCCTGGGTACAATGAGCAGTTCTTC.